This TCR beta chain was sequenced for a study of neurological immune-mediated disorders. The sorted libraries took 1 million CD4+ or CD8+ T cells. The V and J ends lost 5 bases and 11 bases respectively, with 25 bases between them. CDR3 length equals 16 residues. Germline CDR1 is SGHRS and CDR2 is YFSETQ. This clonotype was counted many times. It was by 5'RACE with 10-nucleotide random UMIs that the cDNA was made. Each CDR3 protein gets one entry after TCRdb re-called the 5' RACE reads with MiXCR. This sample has tens of thousands of distinct CDR3 sequences, with roughly 11% found just once. The TCR was taken from a woman aged 25 to 39 with HTLV-1-associated myelopathy (HAM/TSP). The V call is TRBV5-1, the J call TRBJ1-4; D might be TRBD1 (5 bases). Material for sequencing was CD4+ T cells from blood. CDR3 DNA sequence: TGCGCCAGCAGGGGGAATCTCCGGGACCCTCGGGGGAAACTGTTTTTT. It codes for CASRGNLRDPRGKLFF.